The sequence of this TCR beta chain was determined in a study of T cell responses to AZD1222 COVID-19 vaccine. The CDR3 has 11 residues. V lost 3 bases, J lost 3 bases, and 2 bases lay in between. Clones were read by immunoSEQ multiplex PCR, and TCRdb kept only the in-frame ones, dropping some. The data show 140,000 to 150,000 clones, with approximately 89% seen just once and 5.2% held by the top ten. Regarding this clone: As yet, its antigen is unknown.

Regarding the study as a whole: Spike regions recognized by vaccine-associated CD4 TCRs spanned the protein, led by 160-218 and 743-854. When two AZD1222 doses had been given, Spike-specific TCR breadth and depth rose. Unmutated variant regions are reportedly the target of nearly half of TCRs that are spike-specific. In a largely white British group with more females than males, clonal diversity was possibly underestimated.

The receptor was isolated from an adult in good health. The source material was peripheral blood, sampled on day 0 of AZD1222 vaccination. The chain has TRBV12-3 or TRBV12-4 and TRBJ1-2, with D unclear. CDR3 residues: CASSFDYGYTF. CDR3 bases: TGTGCCAGCAGTTTCGACTATGGCTACACCTTC.